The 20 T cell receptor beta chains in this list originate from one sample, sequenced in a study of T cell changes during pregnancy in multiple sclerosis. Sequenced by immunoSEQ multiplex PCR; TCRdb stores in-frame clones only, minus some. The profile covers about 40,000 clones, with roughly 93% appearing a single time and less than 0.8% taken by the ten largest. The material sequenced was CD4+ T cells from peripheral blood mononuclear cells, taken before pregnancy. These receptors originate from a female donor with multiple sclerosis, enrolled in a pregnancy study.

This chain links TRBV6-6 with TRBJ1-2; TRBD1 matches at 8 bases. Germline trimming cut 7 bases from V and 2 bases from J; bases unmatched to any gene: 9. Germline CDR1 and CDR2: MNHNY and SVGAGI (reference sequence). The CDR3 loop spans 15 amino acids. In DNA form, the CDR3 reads TGTGCCAGCATTCCAATCCAGGGGGCGAACTATGGCTACACCTTC. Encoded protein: CASIPIQGANYGYTF.

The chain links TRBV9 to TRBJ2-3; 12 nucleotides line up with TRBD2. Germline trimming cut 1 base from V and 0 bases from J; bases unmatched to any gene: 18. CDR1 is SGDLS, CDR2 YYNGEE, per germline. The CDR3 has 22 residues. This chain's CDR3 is CASSVSSKPWASGRDSTDTQYF. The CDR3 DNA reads TGTGCCAGCAGCGTATCAAGTAAACCGTGGGCTAGCGGGAGGGATAGCACAGATACGCAGTATTTT.

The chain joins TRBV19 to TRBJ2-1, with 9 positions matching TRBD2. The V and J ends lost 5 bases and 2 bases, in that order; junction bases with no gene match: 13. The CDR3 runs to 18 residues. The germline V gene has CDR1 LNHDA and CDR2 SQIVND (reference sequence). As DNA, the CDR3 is TGTGCCAGTAGTGCCCGACGGGGTAGCGGGGGTACCTACAATGAGCAGTTCTTC. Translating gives CASSARRGSGGTYNEQFF.

The CDR3 region is CASSQAGTGGEKLFF. Here the CDR3 DNA reads TGCGCCAGCAGCCAAGCCGGGACAGGAGGCGAAAAACTGTTTTTT. The V call is TRBV4-1, the J call TRBJ1-4; the match to TRBD1 covers 8 bases. CDR1 is MGHRA and CDR2 is YSYEKL in the germline V gene. The CDR3 covers 15 residues. V lost 1 base to trimming and J lost 8 bases; unmatched junction nucleotides: 6.

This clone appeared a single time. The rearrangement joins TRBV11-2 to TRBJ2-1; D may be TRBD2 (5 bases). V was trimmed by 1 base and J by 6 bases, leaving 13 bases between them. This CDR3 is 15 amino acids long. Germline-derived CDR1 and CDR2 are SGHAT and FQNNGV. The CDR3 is CASSLVGSGINEQFF. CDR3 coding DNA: TGTGCCAGCAGCTTAGTTGGGAGCGGCATCAATGAGCAGTTCTTC.

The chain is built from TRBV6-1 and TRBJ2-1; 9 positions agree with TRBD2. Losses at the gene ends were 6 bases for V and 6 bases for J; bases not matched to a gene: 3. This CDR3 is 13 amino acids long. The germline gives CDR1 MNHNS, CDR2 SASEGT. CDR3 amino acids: CASRSSGTNEQFF. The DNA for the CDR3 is TGTGCCAGCAGGTCTAGCGGGACCAATGAGCAGTTCTTC.

CDR3 loop: CASCKGGGETQYF. The CDR3 DNA reads TGTGCCAGCTGCAAAGGTGGCGGAGAGACCCAGTACTTC. The chain uses TRBV28 and TRBJ2-5; D ambiguous. Per germline, CDR1 MDHEN and CDR2 SYDVKM. V was clipped by 8 bases and J by 4 bases, with 14 bases between them. This CDR3 has 13 amino acids.

CDR3 sequence: CASSLGNEHRFFLSEAFF. CDR3 sequence (DNA): TGTGCCAGCAGTTTGGGAAACGAACACAGGTTTTTTCTCTCTGAAGCTTTCTTT. This chain joins TRBV27 and TRBJ1-1; a weak D match, TRBD1 (5 bases). V was trimmed by 3 bases and J by 6 bases, leaving 26 bases between them. The germline V gene has CDR1 MNHEY and CDR2 SMNVEV (reference sequence). The CDR3 sequence is 18 residues long.

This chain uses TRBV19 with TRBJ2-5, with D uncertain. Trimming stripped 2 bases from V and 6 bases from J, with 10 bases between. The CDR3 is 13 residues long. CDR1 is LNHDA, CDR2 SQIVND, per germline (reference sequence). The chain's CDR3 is CASSITPRQTQYF. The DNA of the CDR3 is TGTGCCAGTAGTATAACCCCTAGGCAGACCCAGTACTTC.

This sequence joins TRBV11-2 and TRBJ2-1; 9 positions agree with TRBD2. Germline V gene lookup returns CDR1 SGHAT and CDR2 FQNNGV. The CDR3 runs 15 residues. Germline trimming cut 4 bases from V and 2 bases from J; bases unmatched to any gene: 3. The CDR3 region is CASSSLAGPYNEQFF. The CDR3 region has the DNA TGTGCCAGCAGCTCACTAGCGGGTCCCTACAATGAGCAGTTCTTC.

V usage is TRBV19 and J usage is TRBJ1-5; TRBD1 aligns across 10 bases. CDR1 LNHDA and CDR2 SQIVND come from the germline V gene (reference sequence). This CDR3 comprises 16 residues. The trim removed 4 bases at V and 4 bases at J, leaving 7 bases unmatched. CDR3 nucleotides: TGTGCCAGTAGTAATATCATGGGACAGGGGAATCAGCCCCAGCATTTT. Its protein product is CASSNIMGQGNQPQHF. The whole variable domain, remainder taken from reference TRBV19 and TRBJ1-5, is DGGITQSPKYLFRKEGQNVTLSCEQNLNHDAMYWYRQDPGQGLRLIYYSQIVNDFQKGDIAEGYSVSREKKESFPLTVTSAQKNPTAFYLCASSNIMGQGNQPQHFGDGTRLSIL.

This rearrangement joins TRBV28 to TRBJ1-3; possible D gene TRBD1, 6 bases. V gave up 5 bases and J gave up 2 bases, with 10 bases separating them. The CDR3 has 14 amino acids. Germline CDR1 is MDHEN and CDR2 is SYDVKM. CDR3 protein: CASSTGSPGNTIYF. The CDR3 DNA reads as TGTGCCAGCAGTACAGGGTCTCCTGGAAACACCATATATTTT.

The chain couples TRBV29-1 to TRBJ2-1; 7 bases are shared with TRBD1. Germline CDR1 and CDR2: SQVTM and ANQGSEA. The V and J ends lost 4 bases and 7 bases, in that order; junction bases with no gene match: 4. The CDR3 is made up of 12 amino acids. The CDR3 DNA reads TGCAGCGTTGGAGGCAGGGGGAATGAGCAGTTCTTC. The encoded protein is CSVGGRGNEQFF.

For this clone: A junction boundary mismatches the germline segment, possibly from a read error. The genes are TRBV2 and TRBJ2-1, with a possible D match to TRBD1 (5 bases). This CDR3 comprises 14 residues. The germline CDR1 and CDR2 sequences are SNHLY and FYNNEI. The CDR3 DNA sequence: TGTGCCAGCGGTGACAGAAGCTCCTACAATGAGCAGTTCTTC. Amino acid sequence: CASGDRSSYNEQFF.

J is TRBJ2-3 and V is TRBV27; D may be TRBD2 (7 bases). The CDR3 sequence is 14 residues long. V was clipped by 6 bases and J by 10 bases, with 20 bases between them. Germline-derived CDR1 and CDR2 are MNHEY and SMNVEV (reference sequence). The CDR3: CASSRVGGGYAQYF. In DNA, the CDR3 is TGTGCCAGCAGCCGAGTAGGGGGGGGATACGCGCAGTATTTT.

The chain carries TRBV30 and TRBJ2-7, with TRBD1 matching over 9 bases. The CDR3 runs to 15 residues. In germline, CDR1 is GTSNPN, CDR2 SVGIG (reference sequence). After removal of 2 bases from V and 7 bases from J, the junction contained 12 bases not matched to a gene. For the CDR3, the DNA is TGTGCCTGGAGTCCCCATGGGACAGGGATGAGGGAGCAGTACTTC. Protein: CAWSPHGTGMREQYF.

The CDR3 nucleotides are TGTGCCAGTAGTATAGAGGGACAGAGGGGGACCTACGAGCAGTACTTC. Its translation is CASSIEGQRGTYEQYF. The chain is built from TRBV19 and TRBJ2-7; 7 bases are a match to TRBD1. The CDR3 is 16 amino acids. From germline, CDR1 is LNHDA and CDR2 SQIVND (reference sequence). J lost 2 bases, V lost 0 bases, and 7 bases had no gene match.

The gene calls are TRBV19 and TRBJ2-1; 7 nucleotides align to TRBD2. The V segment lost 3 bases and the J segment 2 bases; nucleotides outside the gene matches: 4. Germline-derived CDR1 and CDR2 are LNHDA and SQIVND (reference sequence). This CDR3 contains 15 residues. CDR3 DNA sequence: TGTGCCAGTAGTATCAAGAGCGGGGCCTACAATGAGCAGTTCTTC. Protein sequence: CASSIKSGAYNEQFF. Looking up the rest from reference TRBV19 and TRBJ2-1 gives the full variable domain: DGGITQSPKYLFRKEGQNVTLSCEQNLNHDAMYWYRQDPGQGLRLIYYSQIVNDFQKGDIAEGYSVSREKKESFPLTVTSAQKNPTAFYLCASSIKSGAYNEQFFGPGTRLTVL.

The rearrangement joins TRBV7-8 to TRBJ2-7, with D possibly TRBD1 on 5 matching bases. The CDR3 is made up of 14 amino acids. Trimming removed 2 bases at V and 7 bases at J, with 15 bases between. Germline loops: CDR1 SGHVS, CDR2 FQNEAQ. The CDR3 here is CASSLLGVGSEQYF. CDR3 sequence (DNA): TGTGCCAGCAGCTTATTAGGGGTCGGGTCGGAGCAGTACTTC. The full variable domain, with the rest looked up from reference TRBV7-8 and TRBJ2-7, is GAGVSQSPRYKVAKRGQDVALRCDPISGHVSLFWYQQALGQGPEFLTYFQNEAQLDKSGLPSDRFFAERPEGSVSTLKIQRTQQEDSAVYLCASSLLGVGSEQYFGPGTRLTVT.

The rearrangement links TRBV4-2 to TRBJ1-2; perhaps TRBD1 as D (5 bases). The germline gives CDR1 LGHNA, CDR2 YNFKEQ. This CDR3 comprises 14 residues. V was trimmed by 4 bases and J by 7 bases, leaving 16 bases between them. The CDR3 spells CASSLPGLGAGYTF. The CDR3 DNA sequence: TGTGCCAGCAGCCTACCGGGACTAGGGGCTGGCTACACCTTC.